This TCR beta chain was found in a study of blood T cell repertoires in COVID-19. Across the study: Sources were T cells, B-cell-depleted T cells, or PBMCs; the material itself was cDNA or gDNA.

Original handling: Scientists estimated how many nucleated cells there were by amplifying reference gene primers. The protocol was immunoSEQ multiplex PCR, while the TCRdb copy is restricted to in-frame clones and leaves out a portion. V and J calls and clone size come straight from that table; D and trimming were deduced from the DNA. The sample has 45,000 to 50,000 clones, less than 90% seen once. Germline CDR1 reads LGHDT; CDR2 reads YNNKEL (reference sequence). The CDR3 contains 16 residues. V was cut by 1 base and J by 5 bases, with 17 bases left in between. The TCR was taken from a human donor in a cohort sampled during active COVID-19. The chain recombines TRBV3-1 (or the pseudogene TRBV3-2) with TRBJ1-2; possibly TRBD1 for D (6 bases). The specimen was peripheral blood. This CDR3 reads CASSQGRITGSYGYTF. The CDR3 nucleotides read TGTGCCAGCAGCCAAGGAAGGATAACAGGGAGTTATGGCTACACCTTC.